This is a list of T cell receptor beta chains from one sample in a study of blood T cell repertoires in COVID-19. TCRdb's table, derived via immunoSEQ multiplex PCR, lists solely in-frame clones and lacks some. Of fewer than 100,000 clones in the sample, about 93% were seen once. The source material was peripheral blood. Every receptor here comes from a woman older than 75 with acute or convalescent COVID-19. Both conserved end residues are part of each CDR3. A D gene is named only where the DNA matches it firmly. Rows may omit the clone size; those that give it use once, few, many or a size class.

CDR3 protein: CASSLPLAGVKGEQFF
CDR3 DNA: TGTGCCAGCAGTTTACCACTAGCGGGAGTGAAGGGGGAGCAGTTCTTC
clone size: NA
V gene: TRBV27
D gene: TRBD2
J gene: TRBJ2-1

CDR3 protein: CSVTGHLNTEAFF
CDR3 DNA: TGCAGCGTAACGGGACACTTGAACACTGAAGCTTTCTTT
clone size: NA
V gene: TRBV29-1
D gene: NA
J gene: TRBJ1-1

CDR3 protein: CASRLQANTEAFF
CDR3 DNA: TGTGCCAGCAGACTTCAGGCGAACACTGAAGCTTTCTTT
clone size: NA
V gene: TRBV28
D gene: NA
J gene: TRBJ1-1

CDR3 protein: CATSRKPGLWGRDTQYF
CDR3 DNA: TGTGCCACCAGCAGGAAACCGGGCCTCTGGGGGAGGGATACGCAGTATTTT
clone size: few
V gene: TRBV15
D gene: NA
J gene: TRBJ2-3

CDR3 protein: CASSVGGGTSYEQYF
CDR3 DNA: TGTGCCAGCAGCGTAGGTGGGGGGACCTCCTACGAGCAGTACTTC
clone size: NA
V gene: TRBV9
D gene: NA
J gene: TRBJ2-7

CDR3 protein: CASSQVSGQGTYTF
CDR3 DNA: TGTGCCAGCAGCCAAGTCTCAGGACAGGGAACCTACACCTTC
clone size: once
V gene: TRBV3-1/TRBV3-2
D gene: TRBD1
J gene: TRBJ1-2

CDR3 protein: CASSKPLGTTNYGYTF
CDR3 DNA: TGTGCCAGCAGCAAACCCCTAGGGACAACCAACTATGGCTACACCTTC
clone size: few
V gene: TRBV11-2
D gene: NA
J gene: TRBJ1-2

CDR3 protein: CATGQAGSYNEQFF
CDR3 DNA: TGTGCCACCGGACAGGCGGGCTCCTACAATGAGCAGTTCTTC
clone size: NA
V gene: TRBV24-1
D gene: TRBD1
J gene: TRBJ2-1

CDR3 protein: CASSLGRNQPQHF
CDR3 DNA: TGTGCCAGCAGCTTAGGGCGGAATCAGCCCCAGCATTTT
clone size: NA
V gene: TRBV7-2
D gene: NA
J gene: TRBJ1-5

CDR3 protein: CASSPHRTAGTEAFF
CDR3 DNA: TGTGCCAGCAGCCCCCACCGGACAGCAGGCACTGAAGCTTTCTTT
clone size: NA
V gene: TRBV9
D gene: NA
J gene: TRBJ1-1

CDR3 protein: CASSQDLGRGTYGYTF
CDR3 DNA: TGCGCCAGCAGCCAAGATCTAGGCAGGGGTACCTATGGCTACACCTTC
clone size: once
V gene: TRBV4-1
D gene: NA
J gene: TRBJ1-2

CDR3 protein: CASSVTGTGGNGYTF
CDR3 DNA: TGTGCCAGCAGCGTGACCGGGACAGGGGGCAATGGCTACACCTTC
clone size: NA
V gene: TRBV7-2
D gene: TRBD1
J gene: TRBJ1-2

CDR3 protein: CASRQSNYGYTF
CDR3 DNA: TGTGCCAGCAGGCAGTCTAACTATGGCTACACCTTC
clone size: once
V gene: TRBV27
D gene: NA
J gene: TRBJ1-2

CDR3 protein: CASSEERNEQFF
CDR3 DNA: TGTGCCAGCTCCGAGGAGCGCAATGAGCAGTTCTTC
clone size: NA
V gene: TRBV18
D gene: NA
J gene: TRBJ2-1

CDR3 protein: CSASGLNEQFF
CDR3 DNA: TGCAGTGCCAGCGGACTGAATGAGCAGTTCTTC
clone size: NA
V gene: TRBV20-1
D gene: NA
J gene: TRBJ2-1

CDR3 protein: CASSLVLNSPLHF
CDR3 DNA: TGTGCCAGCAGCTTAGTCCTAAATTCACCCCTCCACTTT
clone size: NA
V gene: TRBV7-2
D gene: NA
J gene: TRBJ1-6

CDR3 protein: CASSTNPGYNSPLHF
CDR3 DNA: TGTGCCAGCAGTACTAACCCAGGGTATAATTCACCCCTCCACTTT
clone size: NA
V gene: TRBV27
D gene: NA
J gene: TRBJ1-6

CDR3 protein: CASINPASGEQYF
CDR3 DNA: TGTGCCAGCATAAACCCTGCGTCGGGAGAGCAGTACTTC
clone size: NA
V gene: TRBV6-6
D gene: NA
J gene: TRBJ2-7

CDR3 protein: CASRLSWDRGGNTIYF
CDR3 DNA: TGTGCAAGTCGCTTAAGTTGGGACAGGGGAGGAAACACCATATATTTT
clone size: NA
V gene: TRBV12-2
D gene: NA
J gene: TRBJ1-3

CDR3 protein: CASSSGGGGSTDTQYF
CDR3 DNA: TGCGCCAGCAGCTCCGGGGGAGGTGGGAGCACAGATACGCAGTATTTT
clone size: NA
V gene: TRBV5-1
D gene: NA
J gene: TRBJ2-3

CDR3 protein: CASSAGHQLNSYEQYF
CDR3 DNA: TGTGCCAGCAGCGCCGGACACCAGCTAAACTCCTACGAGCAGTACTTC
clone size: few
V gene: TRBV7-6
D gene: NA
J gene: TRBJ2-7

CDR3 protein: CASSSEELIRTDTQYF
CDR3 DNA: TGCGCCAGCAGCTCCGAGGAGCTTATTCGGACAGATACGCAGTATTTT
clone size: once
V gene: TRBV5-1
D gene: NA
J gene: TRBJ2-3

CDR3 protein: CASSLGRGGRSTGELFF
CDR3 DNA: TGTGCCAGCAGCCTAGGGCGCGGGGGGCGCTCCACCGGGGAGCTGTTTTTT
clone size: NA
V gene: TRBV7-7
D gene: TRBD2
J gene: TRBJ2-2

CDR3 protein: CASSFRSAGDTQYF
CDR3 DNA: TGTGCCAGCAGCTTCCGTAGTGCAGGGGATACGCAGTATTTT
clone size: NA
V gene: TRBV11-1
D gene: NA
J gene: TRBJ2-3

CDR3 protein: CASSLDPGIYGYTF
CDR3 DNA: TGTGCCAGCAGCTTAGACCCAGGGATCTATGGCTACACCTTC
clone size: NA
V gene: TRBV7-6
D gene: NA
J gene: TRBJ1-2

CDR3 protein: CASSSSWRQFF
CDR3 DNA: TGCGCCAGCAGCTCCTCCTGGAGGCAGTTCTTC
clone size: NA
V gene: TRBV5-1
D gene: NA
J gene: TRBJ2-1

CDR3 protein: CASRTGQETQYF
CDR3 DNA: TGTGCCAGCAGGACAGGCCAAGAGACCCAGTACTTC
clone size: NA
V gene: TRBV12-3/TRBV12-4
D gene: NA
J gene: TRBJ2-5

CDR3 protein: CASQDTEAFF
CDR3 DNA: TGTGCCAGTCAAGACACCGAAGCTTTCTTT
clone size: once
V gene: TRBV19
D gene: NA
J gene: TRBJ1-1

CDR3 protein: CASSSRSGSYNEQFF
CDR3 DNA: TGTGCCAGCAGCTCCCGGAGCGGCTCCTACAATGAGCAGTTCTTC
clone size: NA
V gene: TRBV6-2/TRBV6-3
D gene: NA
J gene: TRBJ2-1

CDR3 protein: CASSLSHGFNNEQFF
CDR3 DNA: TGTGCCAGCAGCTTAAGCCACGGGTTTAATAATGAGCAGTTCTTC
clone size: NA
V gene: TRBV7-2
D gene: NA
J gene: TRBJ2-1

CDR3 protein: CASSLQGQPQHF
CDR3 DNA: TGTGCCAGCAGCTTGCAGGGCCAGCCCCAGCATTTT
clone size: NA
V gene: TRBV7-6
D gene: NA
J gene: TRBJ1-5

CDR3 protein: CASSLAGTGGVEKLFF
CDR3 DNA: TGTGCCAGCAGCTTAGCGGGGACAGGGGGAGTTGAAAAACTGTTTTTT
clone size: once
V gene: TRBV7-2
D gene: TRBD1
J gene: TRBJ1-4

CDR3 protein: CATSRETGTPYEQYF
CDR3 DNA: TGTGCCACCAGCAGAGAAACAGGTACCCCCTACGAGCAGTACTTC
clone size: NA
V gene: TRBV15
D gene: NA
J gene: TRBJ2-7

CDR3 protein: CSASMGANIQYF
CDR3 DNA: TGCAGTGCTAGTATGGGGGCAAACATTCAGTACTTC
clone size: NA
V gene: TRBV20-1
D gene: NA
J gene: TRBJ2-4

CDR3 protein: CASIETGGSPLHF
CDR3 DNA: TGTGCCAGCATTGAGACGGGGGGTTCACCCCTCCACTTT
clone size: NA
V gene: TRBV2
D gene: NA
J gene: TRBJ1-6

CDR3 protein: CASSIGTRETQYF
CDR3 DNA: TGCGCCAGCAGCATCGGGACTCGAGAGACCCAGTACTTC
clone size: NA
V gene: TRBV5-1
D gene: NA
J gene: TRBJ2-5

CDR3 protein: CASSVSGGSNEKLFF
CDR3 DNA: TGTGCCAGCAGCGTGTCAGGGGGATCGAATGAAAAACTGTTTTTT
clone size: NA
V gene: TRBV5-6
D gene: TRBD1
J gene: TRBJ1-4

CDR3 protein: CASSLTLAGGPSGEQFF
CDR3 DNA: TGTGCCAGCAGTTTAACCCTAGCGGGAGGGCCCTCGGGTGAGCAGTTCTTC
clone size: once
V gene: TRBV27
D gene: TRBD2
J gene: TRBJ2-1

CDR3 protein: CASSNRPSSYEQYF
CDR3 DNA: TGTGCCAGCAGCAACCGTCCTAGCTCCTACGAGCAGTACTTC
clone size: NA
V gene: TRBV4-2
D gene: NA
J gene: TRBJ2-7

CDR3 protein: CASRTGGGPYGYTF
CDR3 DNA: TGTGCCAGCAGGACAGGGGGCGGTCCGTATGGCTACACCTTC
clone size: NA
V gene: TRBV2
D gene: TRBD1
J gene: TRBJ1-2

CDR3 protein: CASSIYEGVSYNEQFF
CDR3 DNA: TGTGCCAGTAGTATATATGAGGGGGTATCCTACAATGAGCAGTTCTTC
clone size: NA
V gene: TRBV19
D gene: NA
J gene: TRBJ2-1

CDR3 protein: CASSGNDGGYSPLHF
CDR3 DNA: TGTGCCAGCTCAGGGAACGACGGAGGATATTCACCCCTCCACTTT
clone size: NA
V gene: TRBV18
D gene: NA
J gene: TRBJ1-6

CDR3 protein: CASSVGGRRDQPQHF
CDR3 DNA: TGTGCCAGCAGCGTAGGGGGGAGGAGAGATCAGCCCCAGCATTTT
clone size: NA
V gene: TRBV9
D gene: NA
J gene: TRBJ1-5

CDR3 protein: CASSFGLGVNEKLFF
CDR3 DNA: TGTGCCAGCAGCTTCGGCCTGGGCGTTAATGAAAAACTGTTTTTT
clone size: NA
V gene: TRBV7-9
D gene: NA
J gene: TRBJ1-4

CDR3 protein: CASSAKGDSDNSPLHF
CDR3 DNA: TGTGCCAGTAGTGCCAAAGGGGACAGCGATAATTCACCCCTCCACTTT
clone size: NA
V gene: TRBV19
D gene: TRBD1
J gene: TRBJ1-6

CDR3 protein: CASSQEGPGLAGRGTSTDTQYF
CDR3 DNA: TGTGCCAGCAGCCAAGAAGGCCCCGGACTAGCGGGAAGAGGTACTAGCACAGATACGCAGTATTTT
clone size: NA
V gene: TRBV4-2
D gene: TRBD2
J gene: TRBJ2-3

CDR3 protein: CASRAGTTGTDTQYF
CDR3 DNA: TGCGCCAGCAGGGCCGGGACAACCGGAACAGATACGCAGTATTTT
clone size: NA
V gene: TRBV5-1
D gene: NA
J gene: TRBJ2-3

CDR3 protein: CASSLSTGDLRVSNYGYTF
CDR3 DNA: TGTGCCAGCAGCTTGTCAACCGGGGATCTAAGGGTTTCTAACTATGGCTACACCTTC
clone size: NA
V gene: TRBV7-6
D gene: NA
J gene: TRBJ1-2

CDR3 protein: CASRGQGASGNTIYF
CDR3 DNA: TGTGCCAGCAGGGGACAGGGGGCGTCAGGAAACACCATATATTTT
clone size: NA
V gene: TRBV2
D gene: TRBD1
J gene: TRBJ1-3

CDR3 protein: CATSVPGQAYEQYF
CDR3 DNA: TGTGCCACTTCGGTACCCGGACAGGCCTACGAGCAGTACTTC
clone size: once
V gene: TRBV28
D gene: TRBD1
J gene: TRBJ2-7